The 22 T cell receptor beta chains below all came from one sample that was sequenced in a study of graft-versus-host responses after intestinal transplantation. Sequencing used immunoSEQ multiplex PCR; TCRdb keeps in-frame clones, though not all of them. The sample lists some 45,000 clones, less than 95% occurring once. This sample comprised PBMCs, obtained about 320 days after intestinal transplant. Receptor source: a human patient who received an intestinal transplant, so some T cells may come from the graft donor.

The rearrangement links TRBV19 to TRBJ2-7; 9 bases are shared with TRBD1. V was clipped by 4 bases and J by 4 bases; unmatched bases: 17. The CDR3 is 18 residues long. Germline CDR1 is LNHDA and CDR2 is SQIVND (reference sequence). The CDR3 spells CASSTGPYRGRSVYEQYF. DNA of the CDR3: TGTGCCAGTAGTACTGGGCCATACAGGGGGCGAAGCGTTTACGAGCAGTACTTC.

DNA for the CDR3: TGCGCCAGCAGCTTTGGGAACTACGAGCAGTACTTC. Residues: CASSFGNYEQYF. V gene TRBV5-1 combines with J gene TRBJ2-7, with unresolved D. V shed 2 bases and J shed 3 bases, with 6 bases lying between them. The CDR3 has 12 residues. Looked up from germline, CDR1 is SGHRS and CDR2 is YFSETQ.

The rearrangement uses TRBV4-1 and TRBJ2-6; D is perhaps TRBD2 (5 bases). CDR1 and CDR2 (germline): MGHRA, YSYEKL. This CDR3 comprises 18 residues. Between the trimmed V and J ends, which lost 1 base and 1 base, there was a span of 14 bases. This CDR3 is CASSQVGSWESGANVLTF. DNA for the CDR3: TGCGCCAGCAGCCAAGTAGGAAGCTGGGAGTCTGGGGCCAACGTCCTGACTTTC.

This clone showed up just once. The J gene is TRBJ2-7, the V gene TRBV29-1; D remains unclear. Germline CDR1 and CDR2: SQVTM and ANQGSEA. The CDR3 spans 10 residues. The germline V and J ends were trimmed by 6 bases and 4 bases, with 7 bases remaining between them. CDR3 coding DNA: TGCAGCGTAGGTTCATACGAGCAGTACTTC. This translates into CSVGSYEQYF.

The V gene is TRBV18, the J gene TRBJ1-6; no clear D. CDR1 and CDR2 (germline): KGHSH, LQKENI. V was cut by 2 bases and J by 7 bases, with 15 bases left in between. The CDR3 totals 16 residues. The CDR3 region is CASSPSVGRSNSPLHF. As DNA, the CDR3 is TGTGCCAGCTCACCATCGGTCGGACGGTCAAATTCACCCCTCCACTTT.

The J gene is TRBJ2-3, the V gene TRBV28; 8 positions agree with TRBD2. With 4 bases clipped from V and 0 bases from J, the junction kept 3 bases outside the gene matches. CDR3 length equals 15 residues. Per the germline V gene, CDR1 is MDHEN and CDR2 is SYDVKM. Here the CDR3 DNA reads TGTGCCAGCAGTTCCAGCGGGAGAAGCACAGATACGCAGTATTTT. This encodes CASSSSGRSTDTQYF.

The chain is built from TRBV11-2 and TRBJ2-4, with 7 bases fitting TRBD1. The CDR3 loop spans 16 amino acids. V dropped 5 bases and J dropped 7; count of bases not matched to a gene: 14. Germline V lookup: CDR1 SGHAT, CDR2 FQNNGV. The CDR3 bases are TGTGCCAGCAGCCAAGGGAGAGGGGGCGCGTGGAACATTCAGTACTTC. Translating gives CASSQGRGGAWNIQYF.

This clone was picked up one time. The chain is built from TRBV5-4 and TRBJ2-7; 7 bases are a match to TRBD2. Germline assignment: CDR1 SGHNT and CDR2 YYREEE (reference sequence). There are 14 residues in the CDR3. Trimming removed 3 bases from V and 2 bases from J; junction bases left unmatched: 5. The CDR3 here is CASSSGAGTYEQYF. CDR3 nucleotide sequence: TGTGCCAGCAGCTCGGGAGCGGGGACCTACGAGCAGTACTTC.

The chain is built from TRBV6-6 and TRBJ1-1, with D perhaps TRBD1 (6 bases). CDR1 is MNHNY, CDR2 SVGAGI, per germline (reference sequence). V was cut by 5 bases and J by 2 bases, with 9 bases left in between. The CDR3 length is 13 residues. The CDR3 sequence is CASSRTDNTEAFF. The CDR3 bases are TGTGCCAGCAGTCGGACAGACAACACTGAAGCTTTCTTT.

This rearrangement joins TRBV19 to TRBJ2-1, with no clear D. Deletions cut 0 bases from V and 0 bases from J, with 18 bases between. Germline V lookup: CDR1 LNHDA, CDR2 SQIVND (reference sequence). The CDR3 runs to 19 residues. This chain's CDR3 is CASSIDSEPTVSSYNEQFF. In DNA, the CDR3 is TGTGCCAGTAGTATAGATTCCGAGCCCACAGTTAGCTCCTACAATGAGCAGTTCTTC.

This chain uses TRBV14 with TRBJ2-2, with D hard to call. The CDR3 spans 15 residues. Germline V CDR1 and CDR2: SGHDN, FVKESK. Trimming cost V 5 bases and J 5 bases, with 15 bases left between them. The CDR3 nucleotides read TGTGCCAGCAGCGAAGTGGCAAGAACTACCGGGGAGCTGTTTTTT. Protein: CASSEVARTTGELFF.

The chain has TRBV30 and TRBJ1-6; D remains unclear. The V end was cut by 0 bases, the J end by 8 bases, with 8 bases between. Germline V gene lookup returns CDR1 GTSNPN and CDR2 SVGIG (reference sequence). The CDR3 is made up of 13 amino acids. The chain's CDR3 is CAWSVSGDSPLHF. The CDR3 coding sequence is TGTGCCTGGAGTGTAAGTGGCGATTCACCCCTCCACTTT.

This chain links TRBV28 with TRBJ1-6; no firm D call. With 7 bases removed from V and 0 bases from J, the gap between germline ends came to 16 bases. Germline V lookup: CDR1 MDHEN, CDR2 SYDVKM. This CDR3 is built from 17 residues. CDR3 DNA sequence: TGTGCCAGCACCCGGCCCCTATTTCGCTCCTATAATTCACCCCTCCACTTT. Translated, it gives CASTRPLFRSYNSPLHF.

This sequence joins TRBV10-2 and TRBJ1-4; a possible D gene is TRBD1 (6 bases). Germline CDR1 and CDR2: WSHSY and SAAADI. The ends were cut back, 7 bases at V and 2 bases at J, with 11 bases in the middle. CDR3 length equals 14 residues. The CDR3 DNA is TGCGCCAGCACTCCTACAGGGACTAATGAAAAACTGTTTTTT. Protein product: CASTPTGTNEKLFF.

The genes are TRBV7-3 and TRBJ1-1, with 8 bases lining up with TRBD1. CDR3 length: 13 amino acids. V was pared by 6 bases and J by 4 bases, with 4 bases of the junction left unmatched. Germline V CDR1 and CDR2: SGHTA, FQGTGA. The CDR3 protein is CASSSDRATEAFF. Written as DNA, the CDR3 is TGTGCCAGCAGTTCGGACAGGGCCACTGAAGCTTTCTTT.

The CDR3 loop reads CASSLRERAKNIQYF. In DNA, the CDR3 is TGTGCCAGCAGCTTGCGGGAGAGGGCCAAAAACATTCAGTACTTC. The V call is TRBV5-6, the J call TRBJ2-4; D is perhaps TRBD2 (6 bases). Germline V gene sequence: CDR1 SGHDT, CDR2 YYEEEE. The ends were cut back, 1 base at V and 1 base at J, with 9 bases in the middle. The CDR3 runs 15 residues.

The chain combines TRBV4-2 with TRBJ1-1; possible D gene TRBD1, 6 bases. CDR1 is LGHNA and CDR2 is YNFKEQ in the germline V gene. V was cut by 0 bases and J by 0 bases, with 11 bases left in between. CDR3 size: 16 residues. The CDR3 coding sequence is TGTGCCAGCAGCCAAGAAAGGGGGGGGATGAACACTGAAGCTTTCTTT. Protein product: CASSQERGGMNTEAFF.

This clone was counted a single time. This sequence joins TRBV13 and TRBJ1-2, with D tentatively TRBD1 (5 bases). CDR3 length: 15 residues. The V and J ends lost 4 bases and 2 bases respectively, with 14 bases between them. CDR1 and CDR2 (germline): PRHDT, FYEKMQ (reference sequence). The CDR3 spells CASSSTKGPNYGYTF. CDR3 coding DNA: TGTGCCAGCAGCTCCACCAAGGGACCGAACTATGGCTACACCTTC.

The CDR3 nucleotides are TGCGCCAGCAGCCCCGGGGACTGGGCAGATACGCAGTATTTT. Protein product: CASSPGDWADTQYF. V usage is TRBV4-1 and J usage is TRBJ2-3; D may be TRBD2 (6 bases). The CDR3 consists of 14 residues. With 4 bases removed from V and 4 bases from J, the gap between germline ends came to 12 bases. The V gene's germline CDR1 is MGHRA and CDR2 YSYEKL.

V gene TRBV7-2 combines with J gene TRBJ2-7, with TRBD2 matching over 13 bases. Looked up from germline, CDR1 is SGHTA and CDR2 is FQGNSA. Trimming at V came to 5 bases and at J to 2 bases, leaving 9 bases not matched to a gene. The CDR3 contains 17 residues. The CDR3 DNA sequence: TGTGCCAGCAGCCCCCGGACTAGCGGGAGATTAACCTACGAGCAGTACTTC. Encoded protein: CASSPRTSGRLTYEQYF.

The chain couples TRBV2 to TRBJ2-2; tentatively, D is TRBD2 (5 bases). The V end lost 4 bases, the J end lost 5 bases, and 26 bases lay between the germline ends. The CDR3 spans 19 residues. Germline loops: CDR1 SNHLY, CDR2 FYNNEI. Here the CDR3 DNA reads TGTGCCAGCAGTGGGGGTAGCGACTACACTTACCCGGGGACCGGGGAGCTGTTTTTT. It encodes CASSGGSDYTYPGTGELFF.

This rearrangement joins TRBV18 to TRBJ2-5, with D unresolved. Per the germline V gene, CDR1 is KGHSH and CDR2 is LQKENI. The length of the CDR3 is 13 residues. Trimming pared 4 bases from V and 1 base from J, leaving 7 bases between. The CDR3 protein is CASSLGIQETQYF. The CDR3 region has the DNA TGTGCCAGCTCACTTGGGATCCAAGAGACCCAGTACTTC.